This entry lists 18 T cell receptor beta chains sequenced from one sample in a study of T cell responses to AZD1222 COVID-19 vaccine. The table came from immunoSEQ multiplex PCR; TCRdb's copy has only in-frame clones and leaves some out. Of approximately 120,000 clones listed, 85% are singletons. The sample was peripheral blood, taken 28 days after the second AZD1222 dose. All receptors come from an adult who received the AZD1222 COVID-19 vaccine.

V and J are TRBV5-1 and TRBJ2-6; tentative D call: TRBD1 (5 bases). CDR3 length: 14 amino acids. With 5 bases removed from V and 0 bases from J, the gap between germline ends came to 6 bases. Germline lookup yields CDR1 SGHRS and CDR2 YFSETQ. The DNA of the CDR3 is TGCGCCAGCAGAAGGGGCTCTGGGGCCAACGTCCTGACTTTC. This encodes CASRRGSGANVLTF. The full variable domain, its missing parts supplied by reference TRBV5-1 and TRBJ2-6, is KAGVTQTPRYLIKTRGQQVTLSCSPISGHRSVSWYQQTPGQGLQFLFEYFSETQRNKGNFPGRFSGRQFSNSRSEMNVSTLELGDSALYLCASRRGSGANVLTFGAGSRLTVL.

The CDR3 DNA reads TGTGCCAGCTCACCACGGGGGGACTACGAGCAGTACTTC. Its translation: CASSPRGDYEQYF. This rearrangement joins TRBV18 to TRBJ2-7, with D tentatively TRBD2 (6 bases). Germline-derived CDR1 and CDR2 are KGHSH and LQKENI. This CDR3 is 13 amino acids long. Between the trimmed V and J ends, which lost 1 base and 3 bases, there was a span of 7 bases.

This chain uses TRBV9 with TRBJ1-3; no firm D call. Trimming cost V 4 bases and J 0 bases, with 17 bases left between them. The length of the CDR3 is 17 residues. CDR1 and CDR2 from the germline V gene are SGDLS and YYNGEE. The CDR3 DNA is TGTGCCAGCAGCTCACCGGGGAGGGTGGGCTCTGGAAACACCATATATTTT. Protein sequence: CASSSPGRVGSGNTIYF.

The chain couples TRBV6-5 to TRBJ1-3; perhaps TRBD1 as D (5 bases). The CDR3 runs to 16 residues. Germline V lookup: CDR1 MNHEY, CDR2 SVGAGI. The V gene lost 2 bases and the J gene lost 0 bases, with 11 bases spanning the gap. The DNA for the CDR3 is TGTGCCAGCAGTTACGGCCAGGGAGTCTCTGGAAACACCATATATTTT. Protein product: CASSYGQGVSGNTIYF.

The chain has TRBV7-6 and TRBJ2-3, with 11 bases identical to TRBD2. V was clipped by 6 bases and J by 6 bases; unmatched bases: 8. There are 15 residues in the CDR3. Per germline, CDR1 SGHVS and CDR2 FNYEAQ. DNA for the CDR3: TGTGCCAGCAGTCGTAGCGGGGGGGCCGAGGATACGCAGTATTTT. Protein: CASSRSGGAEDTQYF.

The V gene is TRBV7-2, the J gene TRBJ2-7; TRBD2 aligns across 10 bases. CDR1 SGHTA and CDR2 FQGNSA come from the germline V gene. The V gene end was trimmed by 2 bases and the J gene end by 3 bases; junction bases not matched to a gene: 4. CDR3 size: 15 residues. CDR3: CASSLLAGVIYEQYF. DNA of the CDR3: TGTGCCAGCAGCTTACTAGCGGGGGTAATCTACGAGCAGTACTTC.

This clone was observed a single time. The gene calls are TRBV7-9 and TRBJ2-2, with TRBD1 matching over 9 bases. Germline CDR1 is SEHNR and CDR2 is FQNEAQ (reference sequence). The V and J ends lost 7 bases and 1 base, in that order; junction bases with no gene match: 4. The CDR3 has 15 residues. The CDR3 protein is CASTGQGGNTGELFF. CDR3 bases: TGTGCCAGCACGGGACAGGGTGGGAACACCGGGGAGCTGTTTTTT.

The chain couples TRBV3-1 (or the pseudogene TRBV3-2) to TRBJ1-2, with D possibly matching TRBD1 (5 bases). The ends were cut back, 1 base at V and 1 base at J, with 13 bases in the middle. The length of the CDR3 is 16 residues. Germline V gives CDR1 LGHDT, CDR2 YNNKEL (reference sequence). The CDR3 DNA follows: TGTGCCAGCAGCCAAGGCGCGGGGGGGAATAACTATGGCTACACCTTC. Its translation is CASSQGAGGNNYGYTF.

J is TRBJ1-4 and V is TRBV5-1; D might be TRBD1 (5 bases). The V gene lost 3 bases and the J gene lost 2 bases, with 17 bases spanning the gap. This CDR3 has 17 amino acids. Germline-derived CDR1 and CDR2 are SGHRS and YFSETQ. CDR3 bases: TGCGCCAGCAGCTCGGCTGGGGCCCTAGTGACTAATGAAAAACTGTTTTTT. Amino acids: CASSSAGALVTNEKLFF.

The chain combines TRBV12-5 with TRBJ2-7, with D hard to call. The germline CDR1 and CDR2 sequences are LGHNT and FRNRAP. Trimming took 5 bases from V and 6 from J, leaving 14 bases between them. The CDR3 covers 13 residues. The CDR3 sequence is CASGPRRRVEQYF. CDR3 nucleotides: TGTGCTAGTGGTCCCCGCAGAAGGGTCGAGCAGTACTTC.

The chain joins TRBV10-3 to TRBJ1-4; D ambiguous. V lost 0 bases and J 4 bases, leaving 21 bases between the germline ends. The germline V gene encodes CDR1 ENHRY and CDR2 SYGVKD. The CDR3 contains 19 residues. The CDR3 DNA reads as TGTGCCATCAGTGAGTCGAGCGGCCGCCGGGGAGAGATTAATGAAAAACTGTTTTTT. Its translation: CAISESSGRRGEINEKLFF.

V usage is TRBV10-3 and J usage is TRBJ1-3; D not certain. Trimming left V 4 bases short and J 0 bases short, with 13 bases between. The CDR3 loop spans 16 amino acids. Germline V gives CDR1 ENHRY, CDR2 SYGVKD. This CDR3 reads CAISGWQSNSGNTIYF. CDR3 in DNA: TGTGCCATCAGTGGATGGCAGTCGAACTCTGGAAACACCATATATTTT.

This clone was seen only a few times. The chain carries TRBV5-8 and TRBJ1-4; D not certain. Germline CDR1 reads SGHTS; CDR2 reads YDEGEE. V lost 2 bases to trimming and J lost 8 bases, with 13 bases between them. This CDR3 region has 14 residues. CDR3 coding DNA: TGTGCCAGCAGCTTCCGCAGGCTCCGCGAAAAACTGTTTTTT. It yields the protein CASSFRRLREKLFF.

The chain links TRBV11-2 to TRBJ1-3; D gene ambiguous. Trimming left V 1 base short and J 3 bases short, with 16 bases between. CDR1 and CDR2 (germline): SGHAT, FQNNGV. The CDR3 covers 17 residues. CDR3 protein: CASSLGRQVFFGNTIYF. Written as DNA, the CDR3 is TGTGCCAGCAGCTTAGGACGGCAGGTGTTTTTTGGAAACACCATATATTTT.

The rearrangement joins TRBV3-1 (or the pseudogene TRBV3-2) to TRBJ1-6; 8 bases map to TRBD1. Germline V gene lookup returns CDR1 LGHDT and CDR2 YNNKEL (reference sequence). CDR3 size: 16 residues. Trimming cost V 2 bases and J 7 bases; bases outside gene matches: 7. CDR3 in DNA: TGTGCCAGCAGCCAACCCGGACAGGGAATAAATTCACCCCTCCACTTT. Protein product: CASSQPGQGINSPLHF.

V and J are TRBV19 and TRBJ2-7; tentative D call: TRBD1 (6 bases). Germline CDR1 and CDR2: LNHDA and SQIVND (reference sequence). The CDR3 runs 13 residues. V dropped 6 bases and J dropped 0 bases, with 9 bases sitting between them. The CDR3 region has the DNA TGTGCCAGTAGAGGACAGAGCTCCTACGAGCAGTACTTC. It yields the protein CASRGQSSYEQYF. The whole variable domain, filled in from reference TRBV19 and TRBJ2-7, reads DGGITQSPKYLFRKEGQNVTLSCEQNLNHDAMYWYRQDPGQGLRLIYYSQIVNDFQKGDIAEGYSVSREKKESFPLTVTSAQKNPTAFYLCASRGQSSYEQYFGPGTRLTVT.

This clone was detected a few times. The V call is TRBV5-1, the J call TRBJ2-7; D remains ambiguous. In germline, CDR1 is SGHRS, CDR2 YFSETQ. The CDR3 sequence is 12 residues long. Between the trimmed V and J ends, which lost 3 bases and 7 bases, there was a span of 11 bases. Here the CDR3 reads CASSSEIREQYF. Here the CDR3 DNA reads TGCGCCAGCAGCTCTGAGATTAGAGAGCAGTACTTC.

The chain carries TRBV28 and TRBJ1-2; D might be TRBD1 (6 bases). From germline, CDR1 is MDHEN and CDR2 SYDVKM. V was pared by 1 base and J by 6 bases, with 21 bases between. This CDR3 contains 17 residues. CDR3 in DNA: TGTGCCAGCAGTTTATTCACTCAGGGGAGGGATGGGGATGGCTACACCTTC. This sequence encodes CASSLFTQGRDGDGYTF.